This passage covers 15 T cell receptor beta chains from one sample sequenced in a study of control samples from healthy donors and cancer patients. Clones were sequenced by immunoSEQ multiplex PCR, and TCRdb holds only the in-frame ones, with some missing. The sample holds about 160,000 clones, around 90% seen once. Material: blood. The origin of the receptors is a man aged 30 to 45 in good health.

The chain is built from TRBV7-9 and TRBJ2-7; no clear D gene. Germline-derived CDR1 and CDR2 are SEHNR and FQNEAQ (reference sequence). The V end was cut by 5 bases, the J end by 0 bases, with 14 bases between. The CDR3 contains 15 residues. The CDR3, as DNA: TGTGCCAGCAGCGGGCCCCTCTTAAGCTCCTACGAGCAGTACTTC. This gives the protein CASSGPLLSSYEQYF. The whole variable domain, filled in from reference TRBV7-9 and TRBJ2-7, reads DTGVSQNPRHKITKRGQNVTFRCDPISEHNRLYWYRQTLGQGPEFLTYFQNEAQLEKSRLLSDRFSAERPKGSFSTLEIQRTEQGDSAMYLCASSGPLLSSYEQYFGPGTRLTVT.

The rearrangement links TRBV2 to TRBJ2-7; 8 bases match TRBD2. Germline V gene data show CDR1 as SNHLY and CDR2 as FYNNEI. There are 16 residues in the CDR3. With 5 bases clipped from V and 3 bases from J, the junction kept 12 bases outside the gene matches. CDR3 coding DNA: TGTGCCAGCAGTTCGGGACCCGGGGGGGCCAACTACGAGCAGTACTTC. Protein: CASSSGPGGANYEQYF.

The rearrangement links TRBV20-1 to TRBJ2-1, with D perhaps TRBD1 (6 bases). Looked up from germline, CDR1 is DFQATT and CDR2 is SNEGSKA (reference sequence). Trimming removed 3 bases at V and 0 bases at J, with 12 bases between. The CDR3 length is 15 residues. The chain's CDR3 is CSASERGISYNEQFF. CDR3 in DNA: TGCAGTGCTAGTGAAAGGGGGATCTCCTACAATGAGCAGTTCTTC.

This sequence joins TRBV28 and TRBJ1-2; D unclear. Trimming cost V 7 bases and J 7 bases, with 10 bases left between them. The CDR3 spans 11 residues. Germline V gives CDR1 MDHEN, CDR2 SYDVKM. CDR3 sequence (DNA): TGTGCCAGCACCTCTTACGGTGGCTACACCTTC. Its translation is CASTSYGGYTF.

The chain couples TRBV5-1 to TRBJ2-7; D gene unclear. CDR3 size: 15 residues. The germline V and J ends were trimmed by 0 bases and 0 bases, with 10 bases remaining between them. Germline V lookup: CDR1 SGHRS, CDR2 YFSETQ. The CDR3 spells CASSLGVTSSYEQYF. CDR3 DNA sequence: TGCGCCAGCAGCTTGGGAGTAACCAGCTCCTACGAGCAGTACTTC.

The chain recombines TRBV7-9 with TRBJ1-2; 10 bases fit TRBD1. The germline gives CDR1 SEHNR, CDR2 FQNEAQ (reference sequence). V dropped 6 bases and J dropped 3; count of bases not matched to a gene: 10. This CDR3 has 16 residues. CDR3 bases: TGTGCCAGCAGTAAGGGGGACAGGGGTATTGACTATGGCTACACCTTC. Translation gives CASSKGDRGIDYGYTF.

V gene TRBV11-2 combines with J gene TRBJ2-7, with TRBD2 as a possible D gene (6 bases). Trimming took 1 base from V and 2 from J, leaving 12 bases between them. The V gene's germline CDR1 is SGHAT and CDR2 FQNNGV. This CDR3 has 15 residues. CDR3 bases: TGTGCCAGCAGCTTAGGGCAGGGACTGACCTACGAGCAGTACTTC. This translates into CASSLGQGLTYEQYF.

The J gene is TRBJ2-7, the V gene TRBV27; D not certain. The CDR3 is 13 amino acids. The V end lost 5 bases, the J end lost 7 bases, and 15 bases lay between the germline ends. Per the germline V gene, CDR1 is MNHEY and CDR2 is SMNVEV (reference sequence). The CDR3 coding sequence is TGTGCCAGCAGTACGGCCAAGTTGCGAGAGCAGTACTTC. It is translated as CASSTAKLREQYF.

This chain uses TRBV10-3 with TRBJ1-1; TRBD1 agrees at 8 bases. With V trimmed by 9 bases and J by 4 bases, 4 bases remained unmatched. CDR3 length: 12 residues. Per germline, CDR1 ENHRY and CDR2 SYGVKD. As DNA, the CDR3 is TGTGCCATTCAGGGGGCTGGCACTGAAGCTTTCTTT. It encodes CAIQGAGTEAFF.

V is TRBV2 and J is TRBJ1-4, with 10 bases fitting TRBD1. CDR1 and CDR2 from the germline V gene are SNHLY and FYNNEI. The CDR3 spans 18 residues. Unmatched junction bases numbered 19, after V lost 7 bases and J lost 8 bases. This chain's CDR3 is CASTRGRTSGTGDEKLFF. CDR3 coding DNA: TGTGCCAGCACCCGAGGAAGGACCTCCGGGACAGGGGACGAAAAACTGTTTTTT. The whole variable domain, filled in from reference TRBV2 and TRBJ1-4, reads EPEVTQTPSHQVTQMGQEVILRCVPISNHLYFYWYRQILGQKVEFLVSFYNNEISEKSEIFDDQFSVERPDGSNFTLKIRSTKLEDSAMYFCASTRGRTSGTGDEKLFFGSGTQLSVL.

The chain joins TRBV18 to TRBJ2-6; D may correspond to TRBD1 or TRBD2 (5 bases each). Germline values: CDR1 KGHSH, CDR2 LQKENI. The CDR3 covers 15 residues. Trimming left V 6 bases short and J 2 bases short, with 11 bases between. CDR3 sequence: CASSIRGPGANVLTF. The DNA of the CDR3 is TGTGCCAGCTCCATCCGGGGCCCTGGGGCCAACGTCCTGACTTTC.

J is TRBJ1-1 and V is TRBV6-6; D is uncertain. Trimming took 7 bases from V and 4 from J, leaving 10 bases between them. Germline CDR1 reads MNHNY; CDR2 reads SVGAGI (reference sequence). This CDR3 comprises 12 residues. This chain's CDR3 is CASTLPGTEAFF. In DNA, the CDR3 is TGTGCCAGCACCCTTCCGGGCACTGAAGCTTTCTTT.

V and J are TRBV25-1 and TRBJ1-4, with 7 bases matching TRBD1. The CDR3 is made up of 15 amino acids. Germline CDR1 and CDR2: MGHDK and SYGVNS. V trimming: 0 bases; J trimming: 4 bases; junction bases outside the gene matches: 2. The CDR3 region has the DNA TGTGCCAGCAGTGAATATTCAGGGGGTAATGAAAAACTGTTTTTT. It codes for CASSEYSGGNEKLFF.

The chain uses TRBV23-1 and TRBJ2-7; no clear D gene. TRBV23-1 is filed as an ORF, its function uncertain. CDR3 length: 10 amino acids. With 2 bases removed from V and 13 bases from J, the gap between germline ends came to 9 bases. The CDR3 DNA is TGCGCCAGCAGTCAAGTTGACAATTACTTC. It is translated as CASSQVDNYF.

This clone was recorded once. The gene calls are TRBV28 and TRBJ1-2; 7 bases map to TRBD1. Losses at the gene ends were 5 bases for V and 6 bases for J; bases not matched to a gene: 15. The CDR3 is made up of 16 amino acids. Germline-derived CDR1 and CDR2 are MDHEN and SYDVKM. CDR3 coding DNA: TGTGCCAGCAGTGTCTTGACAGGGAGGCAGGTGAATGGCTACACCTTC. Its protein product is CASSVLTGRQVNGYTF.